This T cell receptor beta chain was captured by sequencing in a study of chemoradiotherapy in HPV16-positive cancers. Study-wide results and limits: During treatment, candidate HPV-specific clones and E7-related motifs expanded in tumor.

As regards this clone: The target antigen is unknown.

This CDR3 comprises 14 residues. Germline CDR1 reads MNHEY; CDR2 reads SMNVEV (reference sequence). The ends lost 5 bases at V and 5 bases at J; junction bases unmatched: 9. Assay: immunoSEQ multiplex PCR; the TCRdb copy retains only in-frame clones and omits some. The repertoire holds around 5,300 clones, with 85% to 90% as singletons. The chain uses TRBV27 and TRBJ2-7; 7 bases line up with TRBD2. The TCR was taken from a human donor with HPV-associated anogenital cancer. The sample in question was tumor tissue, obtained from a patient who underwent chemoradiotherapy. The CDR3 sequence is CASSIREGPHEQYF. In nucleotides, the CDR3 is TGTGCCAGCAGTATTAGGGAGGGCCCCCACGAGCAGTACTTC.